This T cell receptor beta chain was retrieved from a study of blood T cell repertoires in COVID-19. Turning to the study itself: From T cells, B-cell-depleted T cells, or PBMCs came the material, which was cDNA or gDNA.

Germline V gives CDR1 SGHRS, CDR2 YFSETQ. This CDR3 spans 15 amino acids. The V gene lost 6 bases and the J gene lost 1 base, with 15 bases spanning the gap. Repertoires were generated with immunoSEQ multiplex PCR, while TCRdb's copy carries only in-frame clones and drops some. Of around 290,000 clones listed, over 75% are singletons. In assigning cohorts, the study relied on participant-reported clinical history. The origin of this receptor is a woman in her twenties or thirties who had recovered from COVID-19. The specimen was PBMCs or T cells enriched from blood (not recorded which). This sequence joins TRBV5-1 and TRBJ2-3; weak D call: TRBD2 (5 bases). In DNA, the CDR3 is TGCGCCAGCAAACGCGTCGGGATCGGCACAGATACGCAGTATTTT. It translates to CASKRVGIGTDTQYF.